This T cell receptor beta chain was sequenced in a study of blood T cell repertoires in COVID-19. The table came from immunoSEQ multiplex PCR; TCRdb's copy has only in-frame clones and leaves some out. Of roughly 140,000 clones detected, nearly 85% appear once; the ten largest clones hold 3.9%. With 6 bases clipped from V and 5 bases from J, the junction kept 5 bases outside the gene matches. Germline loops: CDR1 MNHEY, CDR2 SVGAGI. The CDR3 contains 14 residues. The chain is built from TRBV6-5 and TRBJ2-7; 12 bases fit TRBD2. The TCR comes from a man aged 50 to 59 in a cohort exposed to, infected with or recovered from COVID-19 (not recorded which). Sequenced sample: PBMCs or T cells enriched from blood (not recorded which). The CDR3 DNA reads TGTGCCAGCAGAGCGACTAGCGGGAGCCACGAGCAGTACTTC. Its protein is CASRATSGSHEQYF.